Included here is one T cell receptor beta chain sequence, with context. This clone was detected a few times. Its antigen is not yet known. No base quality values were provided; no much bigger clone lies one nucleotide off. The Qiagen DNeasy kit was used to extract genomic DNA from unsorted PBMCs and from the negatively selected CD4+ and CD8+ fractions. TCR beta CDR3 regions were subjected to amplification by immunoSEQ multiplex PCR with primers that anneal to V and J segments. A synthetic immune receptor repertoire was used to minimize amplification bias, and any residual bias was removed computationally once sequencing was done. Regarding the original processing steps: Custom Python scripts were used to quantify repertoire diversity as the Shannon entropy index. The unsorted, CD4+ and CD8+ repertoires were each analyzed separately, with the exception of combined analyses, where CD4+ and CD8+ sequences were merged in silico. A clone counted as expanded when the clone's frequency after treatment rose at least 2-fold relative to C1D1, and clones undetected at baseline were given a pseudocount of 0.5. Clones with 0 or 1 copy at C1D1 were defined as singleton clones, while clones with 2 or more copies were defined as non-singleton clones. Clones expanded in unsorted samples were labelled as CD4+, CD8+ or unknown by matching protein sequences in sorted samples from the same patient. Wilcoxon tests on paired samples were used to test diversity changes from C1D1 to C4D1. TCRdb provides this immuneACCESS table in a form limited to in-frame rearrangements. Some clones are lacking; in checked studies, under half of them reflect an unresolved V gene, and why the rest are absent is not known. V, J and clone size are those of that table, while D and trimming were read from the DNA. The sample includes 150,000 or so clones, with around 73% observed a single time. The biggest ten clones account for roughly 10% of the sample.

What the time point label conveys for this sample: cycle 2 day 1 (C2D1) of nivolumab. Relapse after autologous stem cell transplantation had occurred in all trial patients, and cohorts A, B and C were distinguished by prior brentuximab vedotin exposure. The trial cohort included roughly 60 patients with relapsed/refractory classical Hodgkin lymphoma, and each patient had a best overall response of complete response, partial response or progressive disease. In the multi-cohort phase II CheckMate 205 trial, trial patients received single-agent nivolumab. An independent review committee assessed best overall response using the 2007 International Working Group response criteria. PBMCs from the trial were collected at three points: immediately before nivolumab initiation (C1D1), and during therapy at cycle 2 day 1 and cycle 4 day 1. Peripheral blood was collected in 8 mL Vacutainer Cell Preparation Tubes, from which PBMCs were isolated by centrifugation and then cryopreserved.

The sample originates from a study of PD-1 blockade in classical Hodgkin lymphoma (TCRdb year 2020). About the study as a whole: Nivolumab dosing was 3 mg/kg intravenously every 2 weeks, continuing until either disease progression or unacceptable toxicity. To define a peripheral blood immune signature of response to PD-1 blockade in classical Hodgkin lymphoma, the study combined TCR beta sequencing with CyTOF.

Germline trimming: 5 bases from V, 15 bases from J; junction bases outside gene matches: 7. From a lookup of the germline V gene (reference sequence), CDR1 and CDR2 are PRHDT and FYEKMQ. The CDR3 sequence holds 14 residues, the cysteine and phenylalanine included. The kept DNA is CDR3 alone, 42 bases in frame from the first base. Study-wide findings and limitations: The study covered only a single clinical trial cohort, and the causes of the repertoire differences, possibly disease activity or prior therapy, were still not defined. By C4D1, a significant rise was seen in CD4+ TCR diversity but not in CD8+ TCR diversity (p=0.0027 vs p=0.16), and the rise was most apparent among complete responders (p=0.02). Trial patients with a complete response had baseline diversity similar to that of newly diagnosed patients, while partial responders and progressors had significantly lower diversity. Diversity was lower in patients who began nivolumab less than 1 year after ASCT, so these patients were left out of later analyses to avoid confounding by immune reconstitution. Baseline TCR diversity was reported as lower in newly diagnosed patients than in healthy donors, and lower still in relapsed/refractory patients.

The sequences come from peripheral blood mononuclear cells (PBMCs), collected before the second cycle of nivolumab. This receptor was obtained from a human donor with classical Hodgkin lymphoma. Rearrangement joined TRBV13 to TRBJ2-1, with 16 middle bases fitting TRBD2. The nucleotides read TGTGCCAGCAGCCCGGGACTAGCGGGAGGGTACCCGTTCTTC. The resulting protein is CASSPGLAGGYPFF.